This TCR beta chain emerged from a study of a mutant IDH1 vaccine in newly diagnosed glioma (TCRdb year 2021). For the wider study: The approximately 32 treated patients were around 62% male and around 40% female, with a mean age of around 40 years. Prior to enrollment, standard therapy consisting of radiotherapy alone, temozolomide alone, or radiochemotherapy with temozolomide had been administered to patients, with the combination being received by most patients. Peripheral blood was drawn at six visits: V03 (baseline), V05, V07, V10, V12 and V13. For exploratory analyses, fewer than 30 treated patients had longitudinal TCRB deep sequencing done wherever samples were available.

Reading the germline V gene gives CDR1 SNHLY and CDR2 FYNNEI. Trimming removed 11 bases from V and 4 bases from J; the gene matches leave 6 bases unexplained. CDR3 length: 12 amino acids, cysteine to phenylalanine. The only DNA kept is the CDR3, 36 bases in frame from the first base. As to this clone: Its recognized antigen is unknown. The sample holds no much larger clone one base away, and base qualities are not on file.

General conclusions and limits of the study: Pseudoprogression appeared unrelated to alterations in the top peripheral T cell clonotypes detected by TCRB sequencing. PBMC samples for TCRB deep sequencing were selected based on availability. Immune responses induced by the vaccine were seen in around 93% of patients across multiple MHC alleles. The authors noted that analyses of patient blood samples could not be reproduced because of sample limitations.

In light of the paper, this sample's time point label describes: baseline, week 1 (first vaccination visit). The sample's treatment or condition label is to be understood as: pre-vaccination baseline after standard-of-care therapy. Donors had newly diagnosed WHO grade 3 or 4 IDH1-mutant astrocytomas with loss of nuclear ATRX. The samples were drawn from NOA16, a multicentre, single-arm, open-label phase I trial in Germany that tested a mutant IDH1 peptide vaccine in humans for the first time. Visit V03 blood draws served as the baseline sample for immunogenicity testing. The DNeasy Blood and Tissue Kit was used to extract genomic DNA from EDTA blood for TCRB sequencing. Libraries came from the immunoSEQ multiplex PCR assay. Rearranged TCR beta chain sequences were amplified with the hsTCRB Kit following the manufacturer's protocol. TCRB libraries were sequenced on an Illumina MiSeq. In the authors' own workflow: Demultiplexing, trimming and gene mapping were performed with the kit vendor's proprietary platform. TCRdb re-hosts the immuneACCESS table, in-frame sequences only. Its copies lack some clones; in the studies checked, an unresolved V gene accounts for under half of them, and the cause for the rest is not known. The DNA was the basis for D and trimming; V, J and clone size are from that table. This sample has around 50,000 clones in its table, and just over 85% of those were observed once. The ten most abundant clones make up less than 3% of the sample.

This TCR derives from a man aged 35 to 55 with glioma. The specimen was PBMCs, collected from a glioma patient treated with radiotherapy, temozolomide or both. The V and J segments used are TRBV2 and TRBJ2-3, and 7 junction bases match TRBD2. The nucleotide sequence is TGTGCCTTTCGGGGGGAGCCAGATACGCAGTATTTT. This translates into CAFRGEPDTQYF.